This TCR beta chain was captured in a study of cytomegalovirus exposure and HLA in healthy donors. The V and J ends lost 6 bases and 1 base respectively, with 13 bases between them. This CDR3 contains 14 residues. Germline CDR1 SGHRS, CDR2 YFSETQ. Study conclusions and caveats: The study labeled roughly 160 TCR beta chains cytomegalovirus-associated. Later on, an analysis showed TCR association rates differing by HLA locus, with DRB1 the most and HLA-C the fewest. Reports showed the classifier diagnosing cytomegalovirus status with high specificity and sensitivity.

On this clone: Its antigen is as yet unknown.

Vbeta (60) and Jbeta (13) primers were used in the PCR. The table came from immunoSEQ multiplex PCR; TCRdb's copy has only in-frame clones and leaves some out. The table records 76,000 or so clones, 65% to 85% of them present only once. The sample consisted of PBMCs. The source of this sequence is a woman aged 40 to 50 in good health and CMV-seropositive. The chain is built from TRBV5-1 and TRBJ1-1; D is ambiguous. The CDR3, as DNA: TGCGCCAGCACGGCGGTTCTTGGGAACACTGAAGCTTTCTTT. It is translated as CASTAVLGNTEAFF.